This T cell receptor (beta chain) was found in a study of blood T cells in healthy people across ages. With a J-beta primer mix and a sample-barcoded 5' primer, a second PCR ran about 7 to 12 cycles. TCRdb ran MiXCR on the 5' RACE reads and lists one entry per CDR3 protein. The data contain 1.5 million or so distinct CDR3 sequences, approximately 39% of them singletons. Study-level findings and limits: Naive T cell percentage strongly correlated with TCR beta diversity.

This clonotype was detected a few times. Antigen: not known. This receptor was obtained from a woman between 18 and 30 years old in good health. The sample taken for sequencing was blood.

CDR3 nucleotide sequence: TGTGCCAGCACCATCGGACTAGCGGGATACGCCTACGAGCAGTACTTC. It is translated as CASTIGLAGYAYEQYF. The V and J genes are TRBV12-3 or TRBV12-4 and TRBJ2-7, with 12 bases that match TRBD2. V gave up 7 bases and J gave up 2 bases; unmatched junction bases: 9. The CDR3 covers 16 residues.